This T cell receptor (beta chain) was captured in a study of blood T cell repertoires in COVID-19. Assay: immunoSEQ multiplex PCR; the TCRdb copy retains only in-frame clones and omits some. Among fewer than 400,000 clones, approximately 88% were seen once, and the ten largest hold around 4.8%. This TCR derives from a man aged 55 to 69 who had recovered from COVID-19. The sample taken for sequencing was PBMCs or T cells enriched from blood (not recorded which).

As DNA, the CDR3 is TGTGCCAGCAGCAAAGCAGGAGCCAGCCCCTACGAGCAGTACTTC. It specifies CASSKAGASPYEQYF. The chain employs TRBV21-1 and TRBJ2-7; the tabulated D call, TRBD2, remains unverified against the DNA. TRBV21-1 is deemed a pseudogene. The CDR3 length is 15 residues.